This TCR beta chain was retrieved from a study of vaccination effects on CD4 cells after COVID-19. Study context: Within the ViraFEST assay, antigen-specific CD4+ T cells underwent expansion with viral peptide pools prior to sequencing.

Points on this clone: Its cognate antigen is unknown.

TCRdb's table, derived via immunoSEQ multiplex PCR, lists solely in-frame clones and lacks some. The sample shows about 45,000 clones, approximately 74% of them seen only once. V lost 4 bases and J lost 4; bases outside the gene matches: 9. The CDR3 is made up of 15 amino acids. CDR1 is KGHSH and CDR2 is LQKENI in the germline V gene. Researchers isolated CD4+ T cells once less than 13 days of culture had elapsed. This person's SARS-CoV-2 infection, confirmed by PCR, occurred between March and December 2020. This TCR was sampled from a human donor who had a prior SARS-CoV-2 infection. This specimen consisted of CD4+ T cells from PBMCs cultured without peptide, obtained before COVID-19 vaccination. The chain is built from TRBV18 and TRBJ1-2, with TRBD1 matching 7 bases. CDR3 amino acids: CASSLGPGQSYGYTF. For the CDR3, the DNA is TGTGCCAGCTCACTCGGACCGGGACAGTCCTATGGCTACACCTTC.